A single sample is the source of the 11 T cell receptor beta chains below, sequenced in a study of T cells of healthy individuals. TCRdb passed the 5' RACE reads through MiXCR, listing each CDR3 protein once. The sample gives approximately 50,000 distinct CDR3 sequences, approximately 15% of which show up once; approximately 16% is in the top ten. Every receptor here comes from a human donor in good health.

CDR3 residues: CATSGSSGGTGELFF. The DNA of the CDR3 is TGTGCCACCAGCGGTTCTAGCGGGGGGACCGGGGAGCTGTTTTTT. The V call is TRBV24-1, the J call TRBJ2-2, with TRBD2 identical over 11 bases. The CDR3 covers 15 residues. Germline V gene sequence: CDR1 KGHDR, CDR2 SFDVKD. V gave up 7 bases and J gave up 5 bases; unmatched junction bases: 5.

This clonotype was observed a few times. The V and J genes are TRBV10-3 and TRBJ2-5; the D gene is possibly TRBD1 (5 bases). CDR1 and CDR2 (germline): ENHRY, SYGVKD. The ends were cut back, 7 bases at V and 1 base at J, with 16 bases in the middle. The CDR3 is 15 residues long. CDR3 sequence (DNA): TGTGCCATCAACAACCGGCAGGGCAGCCAAGAGACCCAGTACTTC. It is translated as CAINNRQGSQETQYF.

This clonotype has at least ten counts. V and J are TRBV5-1 and TRBJ1-6; 7 positions agree with TRBD1. V was clipped by 2 bases and J by 6 bases; unmatched bases: 5. This CDR3 comprises 15 residues. Germline assignment: CDR1 SGHRS and CDR2 YFSETQ. The DNA of the CDR3 is TGCGCCAGCAGCTTTGTCGACAGGGTTAATTCACCCCTCCACTTT. Amino acid sequence: CASSFVDRVNSPLHF.

This clonotype was observed at least ten times. The CDR3 reads CSAMGQPHEAFF. The CDR3 nucleotides read TGCAGTGCTATGGGACAACCTCATGAAGCTTTCTTT. J is TRBJ1-1 and V is TRBV20-1; possibly TRBD1 for D (6 bases). Germline V gives CDR1 DFQATT, CDR2 SNEGSKA (reference sequence). There are 12 residues in the CDR3. Trimming cost V 4 bases and J 7 bases, with 13 bases left between them.

This sequence joins TRBV14 and TRBJ2-1, with TRBD2 identical over 7 bases. The CDR3 length is 15 residues. Germline CDR1 and CDR2: SGHDN and FVKESK. J lost 4 bases, V lost 2 bases, and 5 bases had no gene match. CDR3 coding DNA: TGTGCCAGCAGCCAACCCACTAGCGCGTACAATGAGCAGTTCTTC. Its translation is CASSQPTSAYNEQFF.

There are a few counts of this clonotype. V gene TRBV20-1 combines with J gene TRBJ1-2; the D is unclear. The CDR3 covers 13 residues. Germline CDR1 DFQATT, CDR2 SNEGSKA (reference sequence). Trimming took off 5 bases at V and 1 base at J, with 11 bases between the two ends. The CDR3 DNA is TGCAGTGCTGAGTGGACGGGTAACTATGGCTACACCTTC. Protein sequence: CSAEWTGNYGYTF.

This clonotype was found many times. The chain has TRBV6-4 and TRBJ2-1; D tentatively fits TRBD1 or TRBD2 (5 bases each). The germline V gene has CDR1 MRHNA and CDR2 SNTAGT. Trimming removed 3 bases from V and 10 bases from J, with 16 bases in between. The CDR3 spans 14 residues. The CDR3 DNA is TGTGCCAGCAGTGAGTTCGGGACCTCTACGGAGCAGTTCTTC. This gives the protein CASSEFGTSTEQFF.

The sample holds many counts of this clonotype. The chain has TRBV11-2 and TRBJ1-2; TRBD1 is a possible D gene (5 bases). V lost 0 bases and J 8 bases, leaving 10 bases between the germline ends. Germline CDR1 and CDR2: SGHAT and FQNNGV. This CDR3 has 13 amino acids. CDR3 bases: TGTGCCAGCAGCTTAGACCCCAGGGAAGGCTACACCTTC. Amino acids: CASSLDPREGYTF.

This clonotype occurred a few times. The rearrangement uses TRBV6-6 and TRBJ1-4; D is uncertain. Trimming pared 11 bases from V and 4 bases from J, leaving 17 bases between. The germline V gene has CDR1 MNHNY and CDR2 SVGAGI (reference sequence). The CDR3 runs 14 residues. The CDR3 DNA reads TGTGCCGCACAGCCCAGATCAGATAATGAAAAACTGTTTTTT. It specifies CAAQPRSDNEKLFF.

This clonotype was counted between two and nine times. The rearrangement uses TRBV10-2 and TRBJ2-7, with TRBD1 matching over 7 bases. Germline trimming cut 7 bases from V and 7 bases from J; bases unmatched to any gene: 10. CDR3 length: 13 residues. Germline V gene lookup returns CDR1 WSHSY and CDR2 SAAADI. The CDR3 loop reads CASTARQGEEQYF. CDR3 sequence (DNA): TGCGCCAGCACCGCCCGACAGGGCGAAGAGCAGTACTTC.

V gene TRBV20-1 combines with J gene TRBJ2-5; the D gene is possibly TRBD2 (8 bases). The CDR3 sequence is 14 residues long. Trimming took 3 bases from V and 4 from J, leaving 15 bases between them. Germline V lookup: CDR1 DFQATT, CDR2 SNEGSKA (reference sequence). In DNA, the CDR3 is TGCAGTGCTAGCCGGGAGGGGGCGGGAGAGACCCAGTACTTC. It yields the protein CSASREGAGETQYF.